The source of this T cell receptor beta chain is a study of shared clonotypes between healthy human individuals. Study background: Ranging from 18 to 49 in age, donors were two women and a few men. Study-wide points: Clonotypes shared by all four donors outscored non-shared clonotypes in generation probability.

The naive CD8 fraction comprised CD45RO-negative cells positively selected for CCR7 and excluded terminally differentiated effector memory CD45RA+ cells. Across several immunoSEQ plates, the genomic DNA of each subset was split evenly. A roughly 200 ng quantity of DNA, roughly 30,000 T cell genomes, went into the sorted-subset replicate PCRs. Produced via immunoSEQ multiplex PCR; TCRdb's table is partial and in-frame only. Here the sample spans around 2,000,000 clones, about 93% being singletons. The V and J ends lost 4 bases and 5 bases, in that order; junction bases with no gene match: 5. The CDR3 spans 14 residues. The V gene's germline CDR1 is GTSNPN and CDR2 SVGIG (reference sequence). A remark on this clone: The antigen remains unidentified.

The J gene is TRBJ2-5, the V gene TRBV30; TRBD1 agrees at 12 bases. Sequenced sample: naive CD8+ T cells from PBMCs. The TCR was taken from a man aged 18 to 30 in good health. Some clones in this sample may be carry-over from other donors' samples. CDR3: CAWIGTGGWETQYF. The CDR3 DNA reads TGTGCCTGGATTGGGACAGGGGGCTGGGAGACCCAGTACTTC.